Listed here are 12 T cell receptor beta chains from one sample, sequenced in a study of OX40 agonist ivuxolimab in advanced cancers. Library preparation used the immunoSEQ multiplex PCR assay. TCRdb holds this immuneACCESS table with in-frame rearrangements only. Some clones are missing; in checked studies, unresolved V genes explain under half, and the rest has no known cause. This sample has approximately 79,000 clones in its table, and 70% to 90% of those were observed once. About 2.6% of the sample belongs to the ten largest clones. Sequencing was performed on CD4+ or CD8+ T cells sorted from blood, taken in a trial of the OX40 agonist ivuxolimab. These receptors came from an adult with an advanced solid tumor such as melanoma, head and neck, liver or kidney cancer.

The chain is built from TRBV27 and TRBJ2-5, with 9 bases matching TRBD1. CDR1 and CDR2 (germline): MNHEY, SMNVEV (reference sequence). This CDR3 comprises 16 residues. The junction had 10 bases not matched to a gene; V was cut back by 5 bases and J by 3 bases. The CDR3 bases are TGTGCCAGCAGTCAATACAGGGGGCCTTTGGAAGAGACCCAGTACTTC. Its protein is CASSQYRGPLEETQYF.

The CDR3 sequence is CASSAPERGKTEAFF. The CDR3 DNA sequence: TGTGCCAGTAGTGCCCCGGAGAGGGGAAAGACTGAAGCTTTCTTT. The gene calls are TRBV19 and TRBJ1-1, with a weak D call TRBD1 (5 bases). Trimming cost V 5 bases and J 5 bases, with 18 bases left between them. Per germline, CDR1 LNHDA and CDR2 SQIVND (reference sequence). CDR3 size: 15 residues.

The rearrangement uses TRBV10-3 and TRBJ2-6; TRBD1 matches 7 bases. This CDR3 has 15 residues. Germline V gene lookup returns CDR1 ENHRY and CDR2 SYGVKD. The V segment lost 6 bases and the J segment 3 bases; nucleotides outside the gene matches: 5. The CDR3 coding sequence is TGTGCCATCAGCTTAACAGGGGATGGGGCCAACGTCCTGACTTTC. Its protein product is CAISLTGDGANVLTF.

CDR3 residues: CASSGPQGPYEQYF. Written as DNA, the CDR3 is TGTGCCAGCAGCGGACCCCAGGGTCCCTACGAGCAGTACTTC. The V gene is TRBV5-6, the J gene TRBJ2-7; maybe TRBD1 (5 bases). Germline V gives CDR1 SGHDT, CDR2 YYEEEE. Trimming removed 4 bases at V and 2 bases at J, with 13 bases between. The CDR3 covers 14 residues.

This sequence joins TRBV15 and TRBJ2-1; unclear D gene. CDR3 length equals 16 residues. Germline V gene sequence: CDR1 LNHNV, CDR2 YYDKDF (reference sequence). Deletions cut 3 bases from V and 5 bases from J, with 17 bases between. CDR3 in DNA: TGTGCCACCAGCAGGCCGTCTCCTCGGAACCACAATGAGCAGTTCTTC. As protein: CATSRPSPRNHNEQFF.

This clone was counted once. The chain uses TRBV27 and TRBJ1-2; the D gene is possibly TRBD1 (5 bases). Germline values: CDR1 MNHEY, CDR2 SMNVEV (reference sequence). V lost 5 bases, J lost 4 bases, and 17 bases lay in between. The CDR3 runs to 15 residues. Written as DNA, the CDR3 is TGTGCCAGCAGTCCCTATCAGCAGGGTGCCTATGGCTACACCTTC. Protein sequence: CASSPYQQGAYGYTF.

The chain joins TRBV7-3 to TRBJ2-7; TRBD1 matches at 8 bases. From germline, CDR1 is SGHTA and CDR2 FQGTGA. V was pared by 5 bases and J by 3 bases, with 9 bases of the junction left unmatched. This CDR3 has 15 amino acids. The CDR3 region has the DNA TGTGCCAGCAGCCCCCGGACAGGGCGGCTCTACGAGCAGTACTTC. This gives the protein CASSPRTGRLYEQYF. Full variable domain (outside the CDR3, taken from reference TRBV7-3 and TRBJ2-7): GAGVSQTPSNKVTEKGKYVELRCDPISGHTALYWYRQSLGQGPEFLIYFQGTGAADDSGLPNDRFFAVRPEGSVSTLKIQRTERGDSAVYLCASSPRTGRLYEQYFGPGTRLTVT.

The V call is TRBV19, the J call TRBJ1-2; TRBD1 agrees at 8 bases. Losses at the gene ends were 3 bases for V and 4 bases for J; bases not matched to a gene: 7. The CDR3 totals 15 residues. CDR1 is LNHDA and CDR2 is SQIVND in the germline V gene (reference sequence). CDR3 sequence reads: CASSMGRTGSYGYTF. CDR3 nucleotide sequence: TGTGCCAGTAGTATGGGAAGGACAGGGTCCTATGGCTACACCTTC.

This chain uses TRBV21-1 with TRBJ1-1. TRBV21-1 is tagged as a pseudogene. This CDR3 is built from 11 residues. The CDR3 here is CANPVGTEAFF. The CDR3 DNA reads TGTGCCAACCCAGTAGGGACTGAAGCTTTCTTT.

The chain links TRBV10-2 to TRBJ1-2, with 7 bases fitting TRBD1. J gave up 6 bases and V 6 bases, and 7 bases lay outside the gene matches. The CDR3 is 13 amino acids. Germline-derived CDR1 and CDR2 are WSHSY and SAAADI. CDR3 DNA sequence: TGCGCCAGCAGCGCCTATACAGGGGATGGCTACACCTTC. Its translation: CASSAYTGDGYTF.

This sequence joins TRBV30 and TRBJ2-5, with a weak D call TRBD1 (5 bases). V lost 8 bases and J 4 bases, leaving 17 bases between the germline ends. CDR1 and CDR2 from the germline V gene are GTSNPN and SVGIG (reference sequence). The CDR3 extends over 13 amino acids. CDR3 sequence: CAVGPYPSETQYF. CDR3 nucleotide sequence: TGTGCCGTGGGGCCATACCCCTCAGAGACCCAGTACTTC.

This chain joins TRBV25-1 and TRBJ1-1; no clear D gene. CDR3 length: 13 residues. Trimming took off 8 bases at V and 5 bases at J, with 15 bases between the two ends. The germline gives CDR1 MGHDK, CDR2 SYGVNS. The CDR3 loop reads CASEGALGTEAFF. DNA for the CDR3: TGTGCCAGCGAGGGCGCCCTCGGAACTGAAGCTTTCTTT.